The next 9 T cell receptor beta chains were all read from a single sample in a study of shared clonotypes between healthy human individuals (dated by TCRdb to between 2020 and 2021). The protocol used for the library was the immunoSEQ multiplex PCR assay. TCRdb holds this immuneACCESS table with in-frame rearrangements only. Some clones are missing; in checked studies, unresolved V genes explain under half, and the rest has no known cause. The sample data list hundreds of thousands of clones, and roughly 70% of these were observed just once. In total, the top ten clones hold about 1.7% of the sample. Sequencing used memory CD4+ T cells sorted from blood. This specimen's cell subset or site label, interpreted: CD45RA-negative fraction. Receptors were obtained from a woman aged 25 to 39 in good health.

Ten or more counts support this clone. The chain has TRBV2 and TRBJ1-5; no clear D. The CDR3 totals 14 residues. Germline CDR1 and CDR2: SNHLY and FYNNEI. Trimming left V 3 bases short and J 7 bases short, with 13 bases between. The CDR3 sequence: CASSDSTYRQPQHF. CDR3 bases: TGTGCCAGCAGTGATTCGACCTACAGACAGCCCCAGCATTTT.

The chain carries TRBV20-1 and TRBJ2-7, with TRBD2 matching over 7 bases. The germline V gene encodes CDR1 DFQATT and CDR2 SNEGSKA (reference sequence). The CDR3 totals 11 residues. V lost 8 bases to trimming and J lost 1 base; unmatched junction nucleotides: 2. The CDR3 nucleotides read TGCAGTTCGGGACTATCCTACGAGCAGTACTTC. It is translated as CSSGLSYEQYF.

This clone was detected only a few times. The chain is built from TRBV7-7 and TRBJ2-2; TRBD2 aligns across 8 bases. Germline-derived CDR1 and CDR2 are SSHAT and FNYEAQ (reference sequence). After removal of 2 bases from V and 0 bases from J, the junction contained 5 bases not matched to a gene. This CDR3 has 17 residues. CDR3 DNA: TGTGCCAGCAGCTTAACACGAGCGGGAGCGAACACCGGGGAGCTGTTTTTT. Translated, it gives CASSLTRAGANTGELFF.

A word on this clone: The same CDR3 is also encoded by other DNA sequences in this sample. The V call is TRBV5-1, the J call TRBJ1-1; D unclear. Germline V gene sequence: CDR1 SGHRS, CDR2 YFSETQ. This CDR3 is 13 amino acids long. V was shortened by 0 bases and J by 3 bases, with 6 bases between the two germline ends. The CDR3: CASSLEIDTEAFF. In nucleotides, the CDR3 is TGCGCCAGCAGCTTGGAAATTGACACTGAAGCTTTCTTT.

V usage is TRBV29-1 and J usage is TRBJ2-4; maybe TRBD2 (6 bases). Trimming removed 0 bases from V and 6 bases from J, with 15 bases in between. The CDR3 consists of 15 residues. Germline CDR1 and CDR2: SQVTM and ANQGSEA. CDR3 DNA sequence: TGCAGCGTTGAAGATTTAGTAGCGGAACTAAACATTCAGTACTTC. Translating it yields CSVEDLVAELNIQYF.

The chain couples TRBV19 to TRBJ1-1; D remains unclear. CDR1 is LNHDA and CDR2 is SQIVND in the germline V gene (reference sequence). The CDR3 is 13 residues long. Trimming cost V 10 bases and J 4 bases, with 16 bases left between them. The CDR3: CAIYNVRGTEAFF. The DNA for the CDR3 is TGTGCCATCTACAACGTACGGGGCACTGAAGCTTTCTTT.

The V gene is TRBV25-1, the J gene TRBJ1-3; D possibly corresponds to TRBD1 (5 bases). Germline-derived CDR1 and CDR2 are MGHDK and SYGVNS. V shed 8 bases and J shed 3 bases, with 8 bases lying between them. This CDR3 has 12 residues. The CDR3 here is CASGGGGNTIYF. The CDR3 nucleotides are TGTGCCAGCGGGGGAGGTGGAAACACCATATATTTT. The variable domain in full, completed from reference TRBV25-1 and TRBJ1-3, reads EADIYQTPRYLVIGTGKKITLECSQTMGHDKMYWYQQDPGMELHLIHYSYGVNSTEKGDLSSESTVSRIRTEHFPLTLESARPSHTSQYLCASGGGGNTIYFGEGSWLTVV.

Comments on this clone: A much more abundant neighbour one base away suggests this may be a read error. DNA for the CDR3: TGTGCCAGCAGCGCTAGCGAGACCTACAATGAGCAGTTCTTC. Residues: CASSASETYNEQFF. The chain has TRBV9 and TRBJ2-1; D is possibly TRBD2 (6 bases). V lost 3 bases, J lost 2 bases, and 9 bases lay in between. CDR1 is SGDLS, CDR2 YYNGEE, per germline. This CDR3 has 14 residues.

This clone turned up a few times. This sequence joins TRBV9 and TRBJ1-5; no clear D gene. V was cut by 4 bases and J by 7 bases, with 12 bases left in between. The CDR3 spans 13 residues. Looked up from germline, CDR1 is SGDLS and CDR2 is YYNGEE. The DNA of the CDR3 is TGTGCCAGCAGCCCCCGGAAAAGGCAGCCCCAGCATTTT. Translation gives CASSPRKRQPQHF.